These 25 T cell receptor beta chains share one sample of origin, sequenced in a study of T-cell memory formation after mild COVID-19. TCRdb re-called the 5' RACE reads through MiXCR, storing one row per CDR3 protein. The sample holds 550,000 to 700,000 distinct CDR3 sequences, roughly 18% seen once. Input material: PBMCs or a T cell subset sorted from them (not recorded which). The source of these receptors is an adult woman who had mild COVID-19 (a few samples of this study predate the infection). Cell type and time point are not known.

As concerns this clonotype: Given a much more abundant clone one base away, this may be a read error. For the CDR3, the DNA is TGTGCCAGCAGCTTAGGCGGGAGAAAACCAGATGCGCAGTATTTT. This translates into CASSLGGRKPDAQYF. The chain links TRBV7-3 to TRBJ2-3; 7 positions agree with TRBD2. The CDR3 contains 15 residues. Germline V gene data show CDR1 as SGHTA and CDR2 as FQGTGA.

The rearrangement uses TRBV20-1 and TRBJ2-3; D gene unclear. Germline CDR1 and CDR2: DFQATT and SNEGSKA (reference sequence). CDR3 length: 16 residues. The ends were cut back, 0 bases at V and 0 bases at J, with 13 bases in the middle. The CDR3 protein is CSARDLEDISTDTQYF. CDR3 sequence (DNA): TGCAGTGCTAGAGATCTCGAGGATATTAGCACAGATACGCAGTATTTT.

This clonotype appeared a few times. The J gene is TRBJ2-7, the V gene TRBV9, with D perhaps matching TRBD2 (6 bases). Trimming stripped 2 bases from V and 5 bases from J, with 17 bases between. Germline V CDR1 and CDR2: SGDLS, YYNGEE. This CDR3 spans 15 amino acids. The CDR3 region is CASSVTSGSGDEQYF. The DNA of the CDR3 is TGTGCCAGCAGCGTTACGTCCGGGAGTGGCGACGAGCAGTACTTC.

The chain is built from TRBV11-2 and TRBJ1-1; 9 nucleotides match TRBD1. The CDR3 length is 14 residues. Losses at the gene ends were 1 base for V and 10 bases for J; bases not matched to a gene: 7. The V gene's germline CDR1 is SGHAT and CDR2 FQNNGV. CDR3 coding DNA: TGTGCCAGCAGCTTAGCACAGGGGGCTTTTCTAGCTTTCTTT. It codes for CASSLAQGAFLAFF.

This clonotype turned up a few times. J is TRBJ2-7 and V is TRBV12-3 or TRBV12-4, with TRBD1 matching over 8 bases. CDR3 length: 13 amino acids. Trimming at V came to 5 bases and at J to 3 bases, leaving 3 bases not matched to a gene. The DNA for the CDR3 is TGTGCCAGCAGTGACAGGGGCTTCTACGAGCAGTACTTC. This gives the protein CASSDRGFYEQYF.

This clonotype has just a few counts. V and J are TRBV7-9 and TRBJ2-2; tentatively, D is TRBD1 (6 bases). Germline loops: CDR1 SEHNR, CDR2 FQNEAQ (reference sequence). V lost 6 bases to trimming and J lost 0 bases, with 17 bases between them. The CDR3 is 17 residues long. The CDR3 loop reads CASSFPPGQTNTGELFF. DNA of the CDR3: TGTGCCAGCAGTTTTCCCCCGGGACAAACGAACACCGGGGAGCTGTTTTTT.

The chain links TRBV12-3 or TRBV12-4 to TRBJ2-7; tentatively, D is TRBD1 (6 bases). The CDR3 extends over 14 amino acids. Trimming took 5 bases from V and 2 from J, leaving 13 bases between them. CDR3 in amino acids: CASSTGTSPYEQYF. CDR3 nucleotide sequence: TGTGCCAGCAGTACCGGGACATCTCCCTACGAGCAGTACTTC.

The chain combines TRBV7-9 with TRBJ2-7; 8 nucleotides match TRBD1. The V and J ends lost 0 bases and 3 bases, in that order; junction bases with no gene match: 10. The CDR3 has 17 residues. CDR1 and CDR2 (germline): SEHNR, FQNEAQ (reference sequence). The CDR3 spells CASSLAFGQGLSYEQYF. CDR3 sequence (DNA): TGTGCCAGCAGCTTAGCGTTCGGACAGGGCCTCAGCTACGAGCAGTACTTC.

The chain is built from TRBV6-5 and TRBJ2-7, with D unresolved. From germline, CDR1 is MNHEY and CDR2 SVGAGI. Trimming took 0 bases from V and 0 from J, leaving 9 bases between them. There are 15 residues in the CDR3. The CDR3 sequence is CASSYSAGISYEQYF. For the CDR3, the DNA is TGTGCCAGCAGTTACTCAGCAGGTATCTCCTACGAGCAGTACTTC.

V is TRBV15 and J is TRBJ2-1, with 7 positions matching TRBD2. There are 15 residues in the CDR3. Germline trimming cut 8 bases from V and 6 bases from J; bases unmatched to any gene: 13. Per germline, CDR1 LNHNV and CDR2 YYDKDF (reference sequence). The CDR3 DNA sequence: TGTGCCACCCGGGGGGAGGGCGGGCCAGGCAATGAGCAGTTCTTC. Protein: CATRGEGGPGNEQFF.

This clonotype was observed a handful of times. The chain combines TRBV20-1 with TRBJ2-7, with D possibly matching TRBD2 (6 bases). This CDR3 comprises 12 residues. Germline-derived CDR1 and CDR2 are DFQATT and SNEGSKA (reference sequence). Trimming took off 3 bases at V and 0 bases at J, with 6 bases between the two ends. CDR3 amino acids: CSASGSSYEQYF. Written as DNA, the CDR3 is TGCAGTGCTAGCGGGAGCTCCTACGAGCAGTACTTC.

The chain recombines TRBV18 with TRBJ2-7; D uncertain. CDR3 length: 16 amino acids. Germline-derived CDR1 and CDR2 are KGHSH and LQKENI. V was trimmed by 6 bases and J by 0 bases, leaving 18 bases between them. CDR3 residues: CASSPGLELSSYEQYF. The CDR3, as DNA: TGTGCCAGCTCCCCTGGGCTGGAGCTGAGCTCCTACGAGCAGTACTTC.

This clonotype was recorded a few times. The rearrangement uses TRBV6-2 or TRBV6-3 and TRBJ2-1; D not resolved. The CDR3 contains 13 residues. Germline-derived CDR1 and CDR2 are MNHEY and SVGEGT. Here the CDR3 reads CIRGVRNFNEQFF. The CDR3 coding sequence is TGTATTCGTGGGGTCCGGAATTTCAATGAGCAGTTCTTC.

This clonotype was seen more than once but under ten times. The chain combines TRBV27 with TRBJ1-6, with unresolved D. Looked up from germline, CDR1 is MNHEY and CDR2 is SMNVEV (reference sequence). CDR3 length: 13 amino acids. The V gene lost 6 bases and the J gene lost 10 bases, with 13 bases spanning the gap. CDR3 region: CASSPIPLSPLHF. The DNA for the CDR3 is TGTGCCAGCAGCCCAATACCGTTATCACCCCTCCACTTT.

This clonotype turned up a few times. V is TRBV4-1 and J is TRBJ2-7, with TRBD1 as a possible D gene (5 bases). Trimming left V 0 bases short and J 9 bases short, with 21 bases between. CDR3 size: 16 residues. Germline V gives CDR1 MGHRA, CDR2 YSYEKL. This CDR3 reads CASSQDDSITYEWQYF. The CDR3 nucleotides are TGCGCCAGCAGCCAAGACGACAGTATAACCTACGAGTGGCAGTACTTC.

This chain links TRBV7-8 with TRBJ2-1; 7 nucleotides line up with TRBD1. The V gene end was trimmed by 2 bases and the J gene end by 4 bases; junction bases not matched to a gene: 5. There are 15 residues in the CDR3. Germline V gene lookup returns CDR1 SGHVS and CDR2 FQNEAQ. The CDR3 nucleotides are TGTGCCAGCAGCTTACTTGTGACAGGGTACAATGAGCAGTTCTTC. Its protein product is CASSLLVTGYNEQFF.

V is TRBV7-6 and J is TRBJ2-1; D ambiguous. Trimming removed 5 bases at V and 4 bases at J, with 15 bases between. The germline gives CDR1 SGHVS, CDR2 FNYEAQ. The length of the CDR3 is 15 residues. The CDR3 bases are TGTGCCAGCAGCAGAGGCCGGAGTTCTTACAATGAGCAGTTCTTC. The encoded protein is CASSRGRSSYNEQFF.

In this sample, this clonotype turned up a few times. The rearrangement links TRBV13 to TRBJ1-2, with D perhaps TRBD1 (6 bases). Looked up from germline, CDR1 is PRHDT and CDR2 is FYEKMQ (reference sequence). The CDR3 length is 14 residues. V was trimmed by 5 bases and J by 4 bases, leaving 14 bases between them. CDR3 residues: CASSAGTTLYGYTF. The CDR3 DNA is TGTGCCAGCAGCGCCGGGACAACCCTCTATGGCTACACCTTC.

This clonotype occurred a few times. The CDR3 loop is CASSPHTGWSGELFF. Written as DNA, the CDR3 is TGTGCCAGCAGCCCGCACACGGGGTGGTCCGGGGAGCTGTTTTTT. This sequence joins TRBV7-9 and TRBJ2-2; D is perhaps TRBD2 (5 bases). Germline loops: CDR1 SEHNR, CDR2 FQNEAQ (reference sequence). The CDR3 loop spans 15 amino acids. Between the trimmed V and J ends, which lost 5 bases and 6 bases, there was a span of 16 bases.

This clonotype has more than one count but fewer than ten. The V and J genes are TRBV7-3 and TRBJ2-3; D gene uncertain. CDR1 is SGHTA, CDR2 FQGTGA, per germline. V was shortened by 5 bases and J by 6 bases, with 27 bases between the two germline ends. The CDR3 is 18 residues long. CDR3 DNA sequence: TGTGCCAGCAGCCAAGCCGGGCTCACCCCATTGGGTCGGGATACGCAGTATTTT. It specifies CASSQAGLTPLGRDTQYF.

The rearrangement links TRBV15 to TRBJ2-5, with TRBD2 matching 9 bases. There are 13 residues in the CDR3. V shed 6 bases, J shed 3 bases, and the junction held 2 bases outside the gene matches. Germline V lookup: CDR1 LNHNV, CDR2 YYDKDF (reference sequence). As DNA, the CDR3 is TGTGCCACCAGTAGACTAGCGGAAGAGACCCAGTACTTC. Its protein product is CATSRLAEETQYF.

In DNA, the CDR3 is TGTGCCAGCAGCCCGGGACAGGCTCACACTGAAGCTTTCTTT. Amino acids: CASSPGQAHTEAFF. The chain couples TRBV7-2 to TRBJ1-1; 8 nucleotides match TRBD1. V was pared by 5 bases and J by 3 bases, with 5 bases of the junction left unmatched. This CDR3 spans 14 amino acids. Germline assignment: CDR1 SGHTA and CDR2 FQGNSA.

This chain uses TRBV29-1 with TRBJ2-3, with D unresolved. The CDR3 is made up of 13 amino acids. Trimming pared 6 bases from V and 0 bases from J, leaving 10 bases between. From germline, CDR1 is SQVTM and CDR2 ANQGSEA. The CDR3 sequence: CSVEPQSTDTQYF. CDR3 bases: TGCAGCGTCGAACCGCAAAGCACAGATACGCAGTATTTT.

The chain carries TRBV20-1 and TRBJ1-3, with D maybe TRBD1 (6 bases). CDR1 DFQATT and CDR2 SNEGSKA come from the germline V gene (reference sequence). This CDR3 has 14 amino acids. V lost 4 bases to trimming and J lost 0 bases, with 10 bases between them. Here the CDR3 reads CSATTGLSGNTIYF. CDR3 nucleotides: TGCAGTGCTACGACAGGACTCTCTGGAAACACCATATATTTT.

This clonotype showed up just a few times. This chain links TRBV29-1 with TRBJ2-1; 11 bases match TRBD2. CDR3 length equals 16 residues. Germline V gives CDR1 SQVTM, CDR2 ANQGSEA. Germline trimming cut 3 bases from V and 3 bases from J; bases unmatched to any gene: 7. CDR3 in DNA: TGCAGCGTTGATGGCCCTAGCGGGGGGTTCTACAATGAGCAGTTCTTC. Amino acid sequence: CSVDGPSGGFYNEQFF.